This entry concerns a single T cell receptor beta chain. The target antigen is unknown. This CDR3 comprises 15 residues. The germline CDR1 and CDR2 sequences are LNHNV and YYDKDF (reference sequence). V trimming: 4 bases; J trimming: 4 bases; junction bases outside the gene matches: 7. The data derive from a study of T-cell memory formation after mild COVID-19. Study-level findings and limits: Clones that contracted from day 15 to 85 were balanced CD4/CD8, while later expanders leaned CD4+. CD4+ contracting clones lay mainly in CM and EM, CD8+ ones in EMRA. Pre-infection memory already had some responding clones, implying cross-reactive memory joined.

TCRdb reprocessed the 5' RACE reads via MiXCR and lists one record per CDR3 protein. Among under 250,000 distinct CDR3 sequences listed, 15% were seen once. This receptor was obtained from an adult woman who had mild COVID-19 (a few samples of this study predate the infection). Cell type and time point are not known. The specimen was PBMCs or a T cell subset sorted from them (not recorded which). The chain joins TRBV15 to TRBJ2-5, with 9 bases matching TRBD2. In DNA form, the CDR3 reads TGTGCCACCAGCACTTTACTAGCGGGCGTAGAGACCCAGTACTTC. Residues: CATSTLLAGVETQYF.